Below, 8 T cell receptor beta chains from the same sample are listed, as sequenced in a study of control samples from healthy donors and cancer patients. The table came from immunoSEQ multiplex PCR; TCRdb's copy has only in-frame clones and leaves some out. The sample gives 120,000 to 150,000 clones, approximately 94% of which show up once; 4.5% to 6% is in the top ten. Sequenced sample: blood. The receptors were sampled from a man between 18 and 35 years old in good health.

The chain has TRBV5-1 and TRBJ1-1, with a tentative D call TRBD1 (5 bases). V lost 2 bases and J 6 bases, leaving 17 bases between the germline ends. CDR3 length: 15 amino acids. Germline CDR1 SGHRS, CDR2 YFSETQ. The CDR3 is CASSFTQGAGPEAFF. The CDR3 DNA reads as TGCGCCAGCAGCTTCACCCAGGGCGCTGGTCCTGAAGCTTTCTTT.

The V and J genes are TRBV6-5 and TRBJ2-6; no reliable D call. Germline V gives CDR1 MNHEY, CDR2 SVGAGI. CDR3 length: 14 residues. V was trimmed by 8 bases and J by 1 base, leaving 9 bases between them. CDR3 amino acids: CASSVVSGANVLTF. The DNA for the CDR3 is TGTGCCAGCTCGGTGGTATCTGGGGCCAACGTCCTGACTTTC.

Comment on this clone: This sample includes further DNA sequences coding for the same CDR3. V is TRBV5-1 and J is TRBJ1-2, with D unclear. This CDR3 spans 12 amino acids. V lost 0 bases and J 8 bases, leaving 8 bases between the germline ends. The V gene's germline CDR1 is SGHRS and CDR2 YFSETQ. CDR3 loop: CASSLVGNGYTF. DNA of the CDR3: TGCGCCAGCAGCTTGGTGGGCAACGGCTACACCTTC.

The CDR3 nucleotides are TGTGCCAGCAGCTTGGCGTTGGCATACACTGAAGCTTTCTTT. Protein: CASSLALAYTEAFF. The rearrangement joins TRBV5-6 to TRBJ1-1; D is unclear. Trimming shortened V by 0 bases and J by 3 bases, and 9 bases separated the two germline ends. CDR1 is SGHDT and CDR2 is YYEEEE in the germline V gene. The CDR3 consists of 14 residues.

This clone qualifies as medium-sized (0.01 to 0.1%). CDR3 nucleotides: TGTGCCAGCAGTATTTCGATGCCCCAGCATTTT. This sequence encodes CASSISMPQHF. The genes are TRBV28 and TRBJ1-5; D call uncertain. There are 11 residues in the CDR3. The germline V gene encodes CDR1 MDHEN and CDR2 SYDVKM. V was pared by 5 bases and J by 9 bases, with 8 bases between.

Details on this clone: The sample contains more than one DNA sequence encoding this CDR3. The chain uses TRBV9 and TRBJ2-1; the D gene is possibly TRBD1 (6 bases). The CDR3 has 13 amino acids. Germline V gene data show CDR1 as SGDLS and CDR2 as YYNGEE. With 2 bases removed from V and 4 bases from J, the gap between germline ends came to 7 bases. The CDR3 spells CASSVDSYNEQFF. The CDR3 bases are TGTGCCAGCAGCGTGGACAGTTACAATGAGCAGTTCTTC.

J is TRBJ2-5 and V is TRBV28; D might be TRBD2 (5 bases). Per the germline V gene, CDR1 is MDHEN and CDR2 is SYDVKM. Trimming took 3 bases from V and 0 from J, leaving 8 bases between them. The CDR3 extends over 14 amino acids. CDR3 sequence: CASSLGSNQETQYF. As DNA, the CDR3 is TGTGCCAGCAGTTTGGGGAGCAACCAAGAGACCCAGTACTTC.

V gene TRBV30 combines with J gene TRBJ1-2, with D hard to call. Germline CDR1 reads GTSNPN; CDR2 reads SVGIG (reference sequence). V dropped 7 bases and J dropped 11 bases, with 20 bases sitting between them. This CDR3 comprises 12 residues. CDR3 loop: CASSYPSREYTF. In nucleotides, the CDR3 is TGTGCCTCCTCATATCCCAGTCGGGAATACACCTTC.